This TCR beta chain is drawn from a study of response to subunit inactivated influenza vaccine. Regarding the study as a whole: New T cells are recruited in small numbers by each seasonal influenza vaccination, according to the authors' suggestion.

This clonotype was detected ten times or more. Its matching antigen is unknown. Trimming removed 7 bases at V and 0 bases at J, with 10 bases between. Germline V gene lookup returns CDR1 SQVTM and CDR2 ANQGSEA. The CDR3 length is 12 residues. TCRdb redid the calling of the RT-PCR reads with MiXCR, one entry per CDR3 protein. Altogether 710,000 or so distinct CDR3 sequences are present, around a sixth being singletons, with the ten largest covering roughly 12%. The specimen comprised PBMCs from blood, sampled 11 to 12 days after vaccination. This sequence was found in a man aged 45 to 65 who received an inactivated influenza vaccine. The rearrangement links TRBV29-1 to TRBJ2-7, with D hard to call. CDR3 DNA sequence: TGCAGCGCAAGCGAGTACTCCTACGAGCAGTACTTC. This translates into CSASEYSYEQYF.